This T cell receptor beta chain was recorded in a study of shared clonotypes between healthy human individuals. Profiling relied on immunoSEQ multiplex PCR, and the TCRdb table lists in-frame clones only, not all of them. This sample has approximately 240,000 clones, with 65% found just once. The donors were all Caucasian adults (living in Nashville, Tennessee). V lost 3 bases, J lost 0 bases, and 16 bases stayed unmatched. The CDR3 has 20 residues. Germline CDR1 and CDR2: MNHEY and SMNVEV (reference sequence). The sequencing input was memory CD4+ T cells sorted from blood. Sample subset: CD45RA-negative fraction. V usage is TRBV27 and J usage is TRBJ2-2, with 7 nucleotides matching TRBD2. The origin of this receptor is a man aged 30-40 years in good health. CDR3 protein: CASSFPNIGGAGSNTGELFF. The CDR3 bases are TGTGCCAGCAGTTTCCCAAATATCGGGGGAGCGGGATCGAACACCGGGGAGCTGTTTTTT.